The clone carrying this T cell receptor (beta chain) was seen at least ten times. Its antigen is currently unknown. This CDR3 has 16 residues. Germline lookup yields CDR1 MNHEY and CDR2 SMNVEV (reference sequence). The ends lost 2 bases at V and 2 bases at J; junction bases unmatched: 8. This sample is drawn from a study of early T cells in non-severe SARS-CoV-2 infection. Notes on the study in general: VDJdb matching, biased toward anti-spike CD8 responses, missed private and CD4 specificities.

MiXCR, applied by TCRdb to the 5' RACE reads, yields one record per CDR3 protein. In the table there are tens of thousands of distinct CDR3 sequences, more than 5.5% of which are singletons. The genes are TRBV27 and TRBJ2-5; TRBD1 aligns across 7 bases. The origin of this receptor is an adult who was a healthcare worker with PCR-confirmed SARS-CoV-2 infection or an uninfected control (not recorded which). The sequencing sample was made of whole blood. The CDR3 here is CASSLRAGGRQETQYF. CDR3 sequence (DNA): TGTGCCAGCAGTTTAAGGGCAGGGGGTCGGCAAGAGACCCAGTACTTC.